This T cell receptor beta chain was identified in a study of cytomegalovirus exposure and HLA in healthy donors. CDR1 is ENHRY and CDR2 is SYGVKD in the germline V gene. CDR3 length: 14 residues. The V and J ends lost 9 bases and 0 bases respectively, with 12 bases between them. The PCR made use of 60 Vbeta and 13 Jbeta primers. Sequenced by immunoSEQ multiplex PCR; TCRdb stores in-frame clones only, minus some. The sample carries about 100,000 clones, under 80% recorded once. This chain connects TRBV10-3 to TRBJ1-5; tentatively, D is TRBD1 (6 bases). What was sequenced was PBMCs. The receptor was derived from a middle-aged man in good health and CMV-seronegative. The CDR3: CAISRGDSNQPQHF. The CDR3 region has the DNA TGTGCCATATCCAGGGGCGATAGCAATCAGCCCCAGCATTTT.